This entry lists 8 T cell receptor beta chains sequenced from one sample in a study of blood T cells in healthy people across ages. Primers used in a second PCR of roughly 7 to 12 cycles were a sample-barcoded 5' primer and a J-beta primer mix. TCRdb passed the 5' RACE reads through MiXCR, listing each CDR3 protein once. Counted here are under 2 million distinct CDR3 sequences, roughly 32% occurring once; the ten biggest clones make up about 11%. Sequencing was performed on blood. The origin of the receptors is a woman aged 25 to 39 in good health.

This clonotype was seen many times. The chain recombines TRBV29-1 with TRBJ2-6; possible D gene TRBD1, 5 bases. Trimming removed 6 bases at V and 4 bases at J, with 25 bases between. Per the germline V gene, CDR1 is SQVTM and CDR2 is ANQGSEA. The CDR3 is 18 amino acids. The CDR3 DNA reads as TGCAGCGTGTTAAGCGACAGTCTCACCCATCTGGGGGCCAACGTCCTGACTTTC. Its translation is CSVLSDSLTHLGANVLTF.

This clonotype was counted only a few times. The chain combines TRBV5-1 with TRBJ1-4; the D is unclear. The CDR3 loop spans 14 amino acids. From germline, CDR1 is SGHRS and CDR2 YFSETQ. Trimming cost V 0 bases and J 11 bases, with 14 bases left between them. Here the CDR3 DNA reads TGCGCCAGCAGCTTGGGACTAACTGGCGGGAAACTGTTTTTT. Protein: CASSLGLTGGKLFF.

For the CDR3, the DNA is TGTGCCAGCTCACCAGAGACAGGGATTTATGAGCAGTTCTTC. It is translated as CASSPETGIYEQFF. V is TRBV18 and J is TRBJ2-1; 7 nucleotides line up with TRBD1. Trimming took 2 bases from V and 8 from J; bases not matched to a gene: 6. The CDR3 runs 14 residues. Looked up from germline, CDR1 is KGHSH and CDR2 is LQKENI.

CDR3 bases: TGTGCCAGCAGCGTAGCCCCCGGGACTAGTATGAATGAGCAGTTCTTC. Amino acid sequence: CASSVAPGTSMNEQFF. The chain uses TRBV9 and TRBJ2-1; 8 bases are shared with TRBD2. The CDR3 is made up of 16 amino acids. The trim removed 0 bases at V and 7 bases at J, leaving 9 bases unmatched. Germline values: CDR1 SGDLS, CDR2 YYNGEE.

This clonotype was counted ten times or more. The gene calls are TRBV5-1 and TRBJ2-7, with D possibly being TRBD1 or TRBD2 (5 bases each). This CDR3 contains 15 residues. Looked up from germline, CDR1 is SGHRS and CDR2 is YFSETQ. V was pared by 4 bases and J by 0 bases, with 14 bases between. In DNA form, the CDR3 reads TGCGCCAGCAGCCGCACCGGGACGGGCTCCTACGAGCAGTACTTC. Its translation is CASSRTGTGSYEQYF.

The count of this clonotype is one. V usage is TRBV27 and J usage is TRBJ1-1; possible D gene TRBD1, 6 bases. Looked up from germline, CDR1 is MNHEY and CDR2 is SMNVEV (reference sequence). V dropped 6 bases and J dropped 4 bases, with 18 bases sitting between them. The CDR3 is made up of 15 amino acids. Here the CDR3 reads CASSNVQGLSTEAFF. In nucleotides, the CDR3 is TGTGCCAGCAGCAACGTTCAGGGGTTGAGCACTGAAGCTTTCTTT.

The V and J genes are TRBV5-1 and TRBJ2-4; D possibly corresponds to TRBD1 (6 bases). CDR3 length: 14 residues. Germline V gene sequence: CDR1 SGHRS, CDR2 YFSETQ. Trimming took 2 bases from V and 2 from J, leaving 8 bases between them. DNA of the CDR3: TGCGCCAGCAGCTTACAGGGATCCAAAAACATTCAGTACTTC. It encodes CASSLQGSKNIQYF.

This clonotype has a handful of counts. The V gene is TRBV10-2, the J gene TRBJ2-1; a weak D match, TRBD1 (5 bases). The V end lost 2 bases, the J end lost 14 bases, and 16 bases lay between the germline ends. Germline lookup yields CDR1 WSHSY and CDR2 SAAADI. This CDR3 comprises 13 residues. The CDR3 here is CASSEALQGPKFF. In DNA, the CDR3 is TGCGCCAGCAGTGAGGCACTCCAGGGCCCCAAGTTCTTC.